In this sample, the clone carrying this T cell receptor (beta chain) turned up many times. Its matching antigen is unknown. This entry is derived from a study of T-cell memory formation after mild COVID-19. The wider study: Largely, the TCR clusters proved donor specific.

Constant-segment primers were used for 5'RACE, and the resulting TCR alpha and TCR beta cDNA libraries carried sample barcodes and UMIs. TCRdb reprocessed the 5' RACE reads via MiXCR and lists one record per CDR3 protein. Here the sample spans a few hundred thousand distinct CDR3 sequences, 14% being singletons. CDR3 length: 15 amino acids. Per the germline V gene, CDR1 is SGHDN and CDR2 is FVKESK. V trimming: 4 bases; J trimming: 0 bases; junction bases outside the gene matches: 4. The study's findings and limits: Second-wave clones that peaked on day 37 lacked confirmed SARS-CoV-2 specificity. Clones that contracted from day 15 to 85 were balanced CD4/CD8, while later expanders leaned CD4+.

The source material was PBMCs or a T cell subset sorted from them (not recorded which). This clonotype was obtained from a man aged 18 to 29 who had mild COVID-19 (a few samples of this study predate the infection). Cell type and time point are not known. The chain links TRBV14 to TRBJ2-7; 9 bases align to TRBD1. The CDR3 is CASSRDRVSSYEQYF. The CDR3 DNA is TGTGCCAGCAGCCGGGACAGGGTTAGCTCCTACGAGCAGTACTTC.